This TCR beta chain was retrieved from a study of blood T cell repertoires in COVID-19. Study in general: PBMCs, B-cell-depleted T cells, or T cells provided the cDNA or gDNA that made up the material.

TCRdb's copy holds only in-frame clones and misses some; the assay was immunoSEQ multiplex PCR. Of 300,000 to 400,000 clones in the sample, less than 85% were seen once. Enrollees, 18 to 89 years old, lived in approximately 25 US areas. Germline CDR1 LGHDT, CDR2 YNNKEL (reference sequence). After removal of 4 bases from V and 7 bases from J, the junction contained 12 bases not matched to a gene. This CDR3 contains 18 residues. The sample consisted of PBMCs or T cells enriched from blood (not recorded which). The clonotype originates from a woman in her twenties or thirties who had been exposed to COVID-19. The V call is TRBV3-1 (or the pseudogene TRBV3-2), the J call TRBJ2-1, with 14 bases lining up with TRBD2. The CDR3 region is CASSLPVSGLAGVNEQFF. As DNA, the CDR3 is TGTGCCAGCAGCCTCCCGGTATCGGGACTAGCGGGAGTGAATGAGCAGTTCTTC.